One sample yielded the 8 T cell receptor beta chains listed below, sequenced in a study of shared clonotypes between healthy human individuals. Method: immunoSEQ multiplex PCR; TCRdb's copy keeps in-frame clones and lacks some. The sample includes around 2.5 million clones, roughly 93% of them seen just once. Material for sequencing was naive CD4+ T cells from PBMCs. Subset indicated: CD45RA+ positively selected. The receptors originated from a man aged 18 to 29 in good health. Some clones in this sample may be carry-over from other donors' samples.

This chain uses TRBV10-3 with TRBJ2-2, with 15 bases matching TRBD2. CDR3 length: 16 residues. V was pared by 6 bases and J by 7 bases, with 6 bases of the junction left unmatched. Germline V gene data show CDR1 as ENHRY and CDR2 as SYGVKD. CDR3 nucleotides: TGTGCCATCAGAGAAGGACTAGCGGGAGGGGTCGGGGAGCTGTTTTTT. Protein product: CAIREGLAGGVGELFF.

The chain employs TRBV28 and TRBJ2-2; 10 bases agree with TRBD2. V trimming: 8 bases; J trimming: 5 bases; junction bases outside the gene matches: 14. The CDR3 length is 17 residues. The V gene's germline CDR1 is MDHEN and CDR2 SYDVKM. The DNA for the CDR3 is TGTGCCAGCGGTCCCCCGGGGCTAGCGGGAGTTACCGGGGAGCTGTTTTTT. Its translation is CASGPPGLAGVTGELFF.

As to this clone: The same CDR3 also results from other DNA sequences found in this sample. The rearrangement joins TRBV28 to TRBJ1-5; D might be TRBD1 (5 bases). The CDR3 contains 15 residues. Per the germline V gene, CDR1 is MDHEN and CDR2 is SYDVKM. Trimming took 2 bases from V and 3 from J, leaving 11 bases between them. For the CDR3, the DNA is TGTGCCAGCAGTTTACTTCAGGGCGCCAATCAGCCCCAGCATTTT. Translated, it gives CASSLLQGANQPQHF.

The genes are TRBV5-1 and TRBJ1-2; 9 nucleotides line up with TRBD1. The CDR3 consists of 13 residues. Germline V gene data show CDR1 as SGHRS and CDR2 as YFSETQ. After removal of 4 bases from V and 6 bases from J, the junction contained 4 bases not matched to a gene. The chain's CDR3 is CASSGGTGHGYTF. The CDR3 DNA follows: TGCGCCAGCAGCGGCGGGACAGGGCATGGCTACACCTTC.

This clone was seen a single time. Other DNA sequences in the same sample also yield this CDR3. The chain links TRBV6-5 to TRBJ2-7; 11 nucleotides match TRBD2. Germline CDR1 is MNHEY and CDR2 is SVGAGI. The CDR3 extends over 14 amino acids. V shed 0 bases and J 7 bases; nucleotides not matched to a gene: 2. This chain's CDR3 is CASSYSSGRGEQYF. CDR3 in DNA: TGTGCCAGCAGTTACTCTAGCGGGAGGGGTGAGCAGTACTTC.

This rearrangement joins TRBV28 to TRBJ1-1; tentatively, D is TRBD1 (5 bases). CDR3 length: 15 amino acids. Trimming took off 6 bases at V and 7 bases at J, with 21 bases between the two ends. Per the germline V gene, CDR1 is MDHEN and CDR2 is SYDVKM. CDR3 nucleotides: TGTGCCAGCAGGGCAGGAGGGGCGACGGGAGGTGAAGCTTTCTTT. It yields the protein CASRAGGATGGEAFF.

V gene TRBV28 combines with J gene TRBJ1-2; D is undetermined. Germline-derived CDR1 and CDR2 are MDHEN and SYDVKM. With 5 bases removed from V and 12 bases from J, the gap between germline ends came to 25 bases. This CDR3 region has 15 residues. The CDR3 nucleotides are TGTGCCAGCAGTGGACGGAGACCCTTAAACTTGTTCAACACCTTC. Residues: CASSGRRPLNLFNTF.

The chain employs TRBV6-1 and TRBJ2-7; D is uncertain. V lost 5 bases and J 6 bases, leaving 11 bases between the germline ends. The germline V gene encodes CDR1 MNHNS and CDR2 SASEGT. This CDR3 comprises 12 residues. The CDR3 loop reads CASSLSIVEQYF. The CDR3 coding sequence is TGTGCCAGCAGTCTATCTATTGTCGAGCAGTACTTC.